This note documents a single TCR beta chain sequence. Trimming shortened V by 8 bases and J by 0 bases, and 10 bases separated the two germline ends. CDR3 size: 13 residues. Germline CDR1 and CDR2: MNHNS and SASEGT. This entry is derived from a study of T cells in tuberculosis. Overall study context: T cells were selected with CD1B tetramers loaded with glucose monomycolate. In South Africa, adults with active tuberculosis were compared with IGRA-negative and latently infected IGRA-positive adolescents.

The table came from immunoSEQ multiplex PCR; TCRdb's copy has only in-frame clones and leaves some out. The sample lists about 34,000 clones; 80% to 95% were seen once. Time point indicated: new active TB diagnosis, blood taken before or within 7 days of starting treatment. HIV-seronegative South African adults aged 18 years or older had newly diagnosed active tuberculosis. This specimen consisted of PBMCs, obtained at tuberculosis diagnosis. The V call is TRBV6-1, the J call TRBJ1-1, with D unclear. This clonotype was obtained from an adult with tuberculosis. CDR3 sequence (DNA): TGTGCCAGCCTGGCTAGTATGAACACTGAAGCTTTCTTT. Its translation: CASLASMNTEAFF.